These T cell receptor beta chains were read from a single sample in a study of blood T cell repertoires in COVID-19. Repertoires were generated with immunoSEQ multiplex PCR, while TCRdb's copy carries only in-frame clones and drops some. The sample carries 45,000 to 60,000 clones, 80% to 95% recorded once. Sample: peripheral blood. These receptors were collected from a man aged 50 to 60 with acute or convalescent COVID-19. Each CDR3 is given with its conserved first and last residue. Fields, in order: CDR3 protein, J gene, V gene.

CDR3aa: CATSSKGNQPQHF; j_gene: TRBJ1-5; v_gene: TRBV15
CDR3aa: CASSVRAADSYEQYF; j_gene: TRBJ2-7; v_gene: TRBV19
CDR3aa: CASSSETGGSGNTIYF; j_gene: TRBJ1-3; v_gene: TRBV27
CDR3aa: CASATGVMNTEAFF; j_gene: TRBJ1-1; v_gene: TRBV12-5
CDR3aa: CASRYSGQGIDEQYF; j_gene: TRBJ2-7; v_gene: TRBV27
CDR3aa: CASSANNRDSLYSNQPQHF; j_gene: TRBJ1-5; v_gene: TRBV21-1
CDR3aa: CASSKDQAFSGNTIYF; j_gene: TRBJ1-3; v_gene: TRBV6-1
CDR3aa: CAWSAGGNYGYTF; j_gene: TRBJ1-2; v_gene: TRBV30
CDR3aa: CASSPRGVSPSNEQFF; j_gene: TRBJ2-1; v_gene: TRBV18
CDR3aa: CASSTRQGAKEQYF; j_gene: TRBJ2-7; v_gene: TRBV5-1
CDR3aa: CASSYTGQGSGYTF; j_gene: TRBJ1-2; v_gene: TRBV6-5
CDR3aa: CASGSARDGSSGGYTF; j_gene: TRBJ1-2; v_gene: TRBV12-5
CDR3aa: CAISERWTTEAFF; j_gene: TRBJ1-1; v_gene: TRBV10-3
CDR3aa: CASSVSGQGPEQYF; j_gene: TRBJ2-7; v_gene: TRBV9
CDR3aa: CASSPGQANIQYF; j_gene: TRBJ2-4; v_gene: TRBV6-5
CDR3aa: CAISKRTGGEEQYF; j_gene: TRBJ2-7; v_gene: TRBV10-3
CDR3aa: CATSAAGGMYQPQHF; j_gene: TRBJ1-5; v_gene: TRBV24-1
CDR3aa: CAWSKQYKETQYF; j_gene: TRBJ2-5; v_gene: TRBV30
CDR3aa: CASSLLGTSGNEQFF; j_gene: TRBJ2-1; v_gene: TRBV7-7
CDR3aa: CAWSRGGMNEKLFF; j_gene: TRBJ1-4; v_gene: TRBV30
CDR3aa: CASSFPGGAWDEQFF; j_gene: TRBJ2-1; v_gene: TRBV5-4
CDR3aa: CASSIHPSGGFGEQFF; j_gene: TRBJ2-1; v_gene: TRBV19
CDR3aa: CASSPRTSGVGELFF; j_gene: TRBJ2-2; v_gene: TRBV7-8
CDR3aa: CSVRQGPSSYEQYF; j_gene: TRBJ2-7; v_gene: TRBV29-1
CDR3aa: CASSVLTGVYEQYF; j_gene: TRBJ2-7; v_gene: TRBV5-6
CDR3aa: CASSETGGDSPLHF; j_gene: TRBJ1-6; v_gene: TRBV6-1
CDR3aa: CSASDDRSGVEEQYF; j_gene: TRBJ2-7; v_gene: TRBV20-1
CDR3aa: CAWSVNIRDRATFF; j_gene: TRBJ1-1; v_gene: TRBV30
CDR3aa: CASKRTSGGYNEQFF; j_gene: TRBJ2-1; v_gene: TRBV19
CDR3aa: CASSFRVGGEQYF; j_gene: TRBJ2-7; v_gene: TRBV11-2
CDR3aa: CASSPLQGYNSPLHF; j_gene: TRBJ1-6; v_gene: TRBV6-6
CDR3aa: CASSLGGAGDTQYF; j_gene: TRBJ2-3; v_gene: TRBV5-4
CDR3aa: CASSLVGGQFGNTEAFF; j_gene: TRBJ1-1; v_gene: TRBV5-1
CDR3aa: CASSLAGNSYNEQFF; j_gene: TRBJ2-1; v_gene: TRBV5-1
CDR3aa: CASSSIRTGIYGYTF; j_gene: TRBJ1-2; v_gene: TRBV6-5
CDR3aa: CATSASGGVKYF; j_gene: TRBJ2-7; v_gene: TRBV15
CDR3aa: CASSSGGPQETQYF; j_gene: TRBJ2-5; v_gene: TRBV5-1
CDR3aa: CASSPRTAPFIDTEAFF; j_gene: TRBJ1-1; v_gene: TRBV5-1
CDR3aa: CASKLAGLDTQYF; j_gene: TRBJ2-3; v_gene: TRBV5-1
CDR3aa: CASTGGTSGDEQFF; j_gene: TRBJ2-1; v_gene: TRBV9
CDR3aa: CASSEIATGGHDGYTF; j_gene: TRBJ1-2; v_gene: TRBV2
CDR3aa: CASSSGGQQIEQYF; j_gene: TRBJ2-7; v_gene: TRBV6-5
CDR3aa: CASSPGLDSYNEQFF; j_gene: TRBJ2-1; v_gene: TRBV5-1
CDR3aa: CASSSGGGMYNEQFF; j_gene: TRBJ2-1; v_gene: TRBV5-1
CDR3aa: CASLQAENTEAFF; j_gene: TRBJ1-1; v_gene: TRBV12-3/TRBV12-4
CDR3aa: CASSLQAGGYANEQFF; j_gene: TRBJ2-1; v_gene: TRBV18
CDR3aa: CASSPLPGGWLQETQYF; j_gene: TRBJ2-5; v_gene: TRBV9
CDR3aa: CASRQGRGTEAFF; j_gene: TRBJ1-1; v_gene: TRBV2
CDR3aa: CASRETGGWGNQPQHF; j_gene: TRBJ1-5; v_gene: TRBV19
CDR3aa: CASSDPGGYSGANVLTF; j_gene: TRBJ2-6; v_gene: TRBV5-1
CDR3aa: CASSLGQDYGYTF; j_gene: TRBJ1-2; v_gene: TRBV18
CDR3aa: CASSATGGNQPQHF; j_gene: TRBJ1-5; v_gene: TRBV2
CDR3aa: CASSVKRGETQYF; j_gene: TRBJ2-5; v_gene: TRBV6-4
CDR3aa: CASRPPPGQGFYNEQFF; j_gene: TRBJ2-1; v_gene: TRBV19
CDR3aa: CASSRNAAASTDTQYF; j_gene: TRBJ2-3; v_gene: TRBV5-1
CDR3aa: CASSSRGLAGGPLSYNEQFF; j_gene: TRBJ2-1; v_gene: TRBV5-8